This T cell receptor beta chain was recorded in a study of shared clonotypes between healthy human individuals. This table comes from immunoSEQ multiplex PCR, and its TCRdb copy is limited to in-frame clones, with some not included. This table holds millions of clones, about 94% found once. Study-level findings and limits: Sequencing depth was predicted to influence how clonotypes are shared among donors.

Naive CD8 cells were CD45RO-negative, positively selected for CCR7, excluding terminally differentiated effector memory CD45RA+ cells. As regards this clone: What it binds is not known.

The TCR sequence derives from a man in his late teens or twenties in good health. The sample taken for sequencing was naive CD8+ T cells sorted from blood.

CDR3 sequence (DNA): TGTGCCAGTAGTTCGGGCCAGACGGGACAGGGTTTTTCGGCGGGCAATCAGCCCCAGCATTTT. Translation gives CASSSGQTGQGFSAGNQPQHF. This chain connects TRBV19 to TRBJ1-5; 9 bases are a match to TRBD1. This CDR3 region has 21 residues. Germline assignment: CDR1 LNHDA and CDR2 SQIVND (reference sequence). After removal of 5 bases from V and 2 bases from J, the junction contained 22 bases not matched to a gene.